These 31 T cell receptor beta chains were sequenced from one sample in a study of blood T cell repertoires in COVID-19. Here immunoSEQ multiplex PCR was the method, and the copy in TCRdb shows in-frame clones only, minus some. The table includes under 250,000 clones, 70% to 85% detected once. Material for sequencing was PBMCs or T cells enriched from blood (not recorded which). These receptors were obtained from a man aged 60 to 69 who had recovered from COVID-19.

The rearrangement uses TRBV7-2 and TRBJ1-2, with 8 nucleotides matching TRBD1. Trimming removed 1 base from V and 6 bases from J; junction bases left unmatched: 10. CDR1 SGHTA and CDR2 FQGNSA come from the germline V gene. The CDR3 covers 16 residues. The DNA for the CDR3 is TGTGCCAGCAGCTTAGAATTCAGGGGGCGGTGGGATGGCTACACCTTC. Translation gives CASSLEFRGRWDGYTF.

The chain carries TRBV27 and TRBJ1-6, with TRBD1 identical over 10 bases. Germline V gene sequence: CDR1 MNHEY, CDR2 SMNVEV (reference sequence). The CDR3 covers 16 residues. The V segment lost 7 bases and the J segment 5 bases; nucleotides outside the gene matches: 8. The DNA of the CDR3 is TGTGCCAGCAAGTCGACAGGGGGCAGGCATAATTCACCCCTCCACTTT. It encodes CASKSTGGRHNSPLHF.

The chain carries TRBV18 and TRBJ2-7; D is unresolved. The CDR3 has 14 residues. Germline-derived CDR1 and CDR2 are KGHSH and LQKENI. V was shortened by 0 bases and J by 4 bases, with 10 bases between the two germline ends. CDR3 protein: CASSPPSLTYEQYF. The CDR3 bases are TGTGCCAGCTCACCACCGTCACTAACATACGAGCAGTACTTC.

The chain links TRBV9 to TRBJ2-3; D call uncertain. Trimming removed 0 bases at V and 1 base at J, with 6 bases between. CDR3 length: 14 residues. Germline V lookup: CDR1 SGDLS, CDR2 YYNGEE. CDR3 loop: CASSVGLRTDTQYF. The CDR3 DNA is TGTGCCAGCAGCGTAGGGCTTCGCACAGATACGCAGTATTTT.

V and J are TRBV2 and TRBJ1-5; no clear D. CDR1 and CDR2 from the germline V gene are SNHLY and FYNNEI. V was trimmed by 7 bases and J by 5 bases, leaving 12 bases between them. The length of the CDR3 is 13 residues. CDR3 protein: CASTLGRDQPQHF. The CDR3 DNA reads as TGTGCCAGCACCCTAGGGAGGGATCAGCCCCAGCATTTT. The full variable domain, rest sourced from reference TRBV2 and TRBJ1-5, is EPEVTQTPSHQVTQMGQEVILRCVPISNHLYFYWYRQILGQKVEFLVSFYNNEISEKSEIFDDQFSVERPDGSNFTLKIRSTKLEDSAMYFCASTLGRDQPQHFGDGTRLSIL.

Here the CDR3 reads CASSFSGGDEQFF. In DNA, the CDR3 is TGTGCCAGCAGCTTTTCAGGTGGCGATGAGCAGTTCTTC. The chain joins TRBV7-9 to TRBJ2-1; D is undetermined. Deletions cut 3 bases from V and 8 bases from J, with 11 bases between. This CDR3 region has 13 residues. Germline CDR1 reads SEHNR; CDR2 reads FQNEAQ (reference sequence).

This chain joins TRBV20-1 and TRBJ2-1, with unresolved D. V was clipped by 4 bases and J by 5 bases, with 6 bases between them. The CDR3 is 11 amino acids. CDR1 DFQATT and CDR2 SNEGSKA come from the germline V gene (reference sequence). CDR3 loop: CSAMRNNEQFF. The CDR3 coding sequence is TGCAGTGCTATGAGGAACAATGAGCAGTTCTTC.

This clone was recorded only once. The chain links TRBV4-2 to TRBJ1-1, with 10 bases matching TRBD1. J was trimmed by 3 bases and V by 4 bases; bases with no gene match: 5. Germline values: CDR1 LGHNA, CDR2 YNFKEQ. The CDR3 length is 15 residues. CDR3 bases: TGTGCCAGCAGCCGCCAAGACAGGGGGCACACTGAAGCTTTCTTT. It is translated as CASSRQDRGHTEAFF.

The CDR3 nucleotides read TGTGCCTGGAGTAATAGAAGGAGTGAAAAACTGTTTTTT. It encodes CAWSNRRSEKLFF. This sequence joins TRBV30 and TRBJ1-4; D is unclear. The CDR3 contains 13 residues. The germline V gene has CDR1 GTSNPN and CDR2 SVGIG (reference sequence). V shed 2 bases and J shed 7 bases, with 11 bases lying between them.

The rearrangement uses TRBV6-2 or TRBV6-3 and TRBJ1-2; D unresolved. Germline loops: CDR1 MNHEY, CDR2 SVGEGT. This CDR3 has 13 amino acids. With 1 base removed from V and 5 bases from J, the gap between germline ends came to 8 bases. The CDR3, as DNA: TGTGCCAGCAGTTACTTATCGGGGTATGGCTACACCTTC. It yields the protein CASSYLSGYGYTF.

The rearrangement joins TRBV5-1 to TRBJ1-1, with D tentatively TRBD1 (6 bases). CDR1 is SGHRS, CDR2 YFSETQ, per germline. Deletions cut 4 bases from V and 3 bases from J, with 13 bases between. The CDR3 extends over 14 amino acids. The DNA of the CDR3 is TGCGCCAGCAGCGCTACAGGGCCCTACACTGAAGCTTTCTTT. Translating it yields CASSATGPYTEAFF.

This clone appeared once. The V and J genes are TRBV6-5 and TRBJ1-1; D may be TRBD1 (6 bases). Per germline, CDR1 MNHEY and CDR2 SVGAGI. Trimming left V 4 bases short and J 1 base short, with 13 bases between. CDR3 length: 15 residues. This CDR3 reads CASSSPGTKNTEAFF. CDR3 in DNA: TGTGCCAGCAGTTCGCCGGGGACAAAGAACACTGAAGCTTTCTTT.

The chain joins TRBV29-1 to TRBJ2-3; 7 positions match TRBD1. In germline, CDR1 is SQVTM, CDR2 ANQGSEA. The ends lost 6 bases at V and 2 bases at J; junction bases unmatched: 11. CDR3 length: 15 amino acids. The CDR3 loop is CSVAPLGTDTDTQYF. In nucleotides, the CDR3 is TGCAGCGTGGCACCACTCGGGACAGACACAGATACGCAGTATTTT.

The chain carries TRBV7-2 and TRBJ2-7; 8 bases agree with TRBD2. Unmatched junction bases numbered 6, after V lost 1 base and J lost 7 bases. CDR3 length: 14 amino acids. In germline, CDR1 is SGHTA, CDR2 FQGNSA. The CDR3 DNA follows: TGTGCCAGCAGCTTAGTACCCCGGGGGGGAGAGCAGTACTTC. Protein: CASSLVPRGGEQYF. The full variable domain, completed using reference TRBV7-2 and TRBJ2-7, is GAGVSQSPSNKVTEKGKDVELRCDPISGHTALYWYRQSLGQGLEFLIYFQGNSAPDKSGLPSDRFSAERTGGSVSTLTIQRTQQEDSAVYLCASSLVPRGGEQYFGPGTRLTVT.

This sequence joins TRBV19 and TRBJ1-4; D perhaps matches TRBD1 (6 bases). There are 15 residues in the CDR3. Germline-derived CDR1 and CDR2 are LNHDA and SQIVND (reference sequence). Trimming left V 5 bases short and J 0 bases short, with 10 bases between. The CDR3 loop reads CASSPRTATNEKLFF. CDR3 bases: TGTGCCAGTAGTCCCCGGACAGCAACTAATGAAAAACTGTTTTTT.

The CDR3 sequence: CASNSSGYNEQFF. The CDR3 DNA reads TGTGCCAGCAATTCTAGCGGGTACAATGAGCAGTTCTTC. V and J are TRBV12-3 or TRBV12-4 and TRBJ2-1, with TRBD2 matching over 8 bases. The junction had 3 bases not matched to a gene; V was cut back by 7 bases and J by 4 bases. This CDR3 has 13 amino acids.

This clone was recorded only once. The rearrangement links TRBV7-9 to TRBJ1-3; 9 positions match TRBD1. This CDR3 contains 16 residues. V lost 4 bases to trimming and J lost 3 bases; unmatched junction nucleotides: 7. CDR1 is SEHNR, CDR2 FQNEAQ, per germline (reference sequence). CDR3 amino acids: CASSSRTGAFGNTIYF. CDR3 nucleotides: TGTGCCAGCAGCTCCCGGACAGGGGCGTTTGGAAACACCATATATTTT.

This chain connects TRBV2 to TRBJ2-2; possibly TRBD2 for D (5 bases). Germline V gives CDR1 SNHLY, CDR2 FYNNEI. Between the trimmed V and J ends, which lost 7 bases and 0 bases, there was a span of 12 bases. This CDR3 contains 15 residues. This CDR3 is CASNRRGANTGELFF. The CDR3 coding sequence is TGTGCCAGCAACCGTCGGGGAGCGAACACCGGGGAGCTGTTTTTT.

The rearrangement links TRBV4-2 to TRBJ1-2; 9 bases map to TRBD1. CDR1 and CDR2 (germline): LGHNA, YNFKEQ. The CDR3 covers 15 residues. V lost 0 bases and J lost 6; bases outside the gene matches: 5. CDR3 region: CASSQDGRTGDGYTF. CDR3 coding DNA: TGTGCCAGCAGCCAAGATGGGAGGACAGGGGATGGCTACACCTTC.

This CDR3 reads CASGLQTPIRDQGGLNEQFF. CDR3 sequence (DNA): TGTGCTAGTGGTTTGCAAACCCCCATTCGGGACCAGGGGGGACTCAATGAGCAGTTCTTC. The chain links TRBV12-5 to TRBJ2-1; tentative D call: TRBD1 (7 bases). Trimming took 2 bases from V and 6 from J, leaving 29 bases between them. This CDR3 contains 20 residues. CDR1 is LGHNT and CDR2 is FRNRAP in the germline V gene.

The V gene is TRBV11-2, the J gene TRBJ2-3, with D tentatively TRBD2 (6 bases). The CDR3 sequence is 14 residues long. Deletions cut 0 bases from V and 4 bases from J, with 8 bases between. Germline V gene data show CDR1 as SGHAT and CDR2 as FQNNGV. This CDR3 is CASSLDPGADTQYF. In nucleotides, the CDR3 is TGTGCCAGCAGCTTAGATCCGGGGGCAGATACGCAGTATTTT.

The chain combines TRBV6-5 with TRBJ2-5; weak D call: TRBD2 (5 bases). CDR1 is MNHEY and CDR2 is SVGAGI in the germline V gene. The CDR3 spans 12 residues. V lost 3 bases, J lost 5 bases, and 7 bases lay in between. The CDR3 loop reads CASSYSGETQYF. The CDR3 region has the DNA TGTGCCAGCAGTTATTCGGGGGAGACCCAGTACTTC.

The V and J genes are TRBV2 and TRBJ1-2; TRBD1 aligns across 7 bases. This CDR3 has 13 residues. Germline V gene data show CDR1 as SNHLY and CDR2 as FYNNEI. The V gene end was trimmed by 9 bases and the J gene end by 6 bases; junction bases not matched to a gene: 10. Here the CDR3 reads CARQRQGDNGYTF. The CDR3, as DNA: TGTGCCAGACAGAGACAGGGTGATAATGGCTACACCTTC.

The rearrangement joins TRBV6-2 or TRBV6-3 to TRBJ2-3; 7 bases fit TRBD1. The CDR3 loop spans 15 amino acids. V shed 2 bases and J 2 bases; nucleotides not matched to a gene: 4. Germline values: CDR1 MNHEY, CDR2 SVGEGT. The CDR3 here is CASSYGDRYTDTQYF. CDR3 DNA sequence: TGTGCCAGCAGTTACGGGGACAGATACACAGATACGCAGTATTTT.

This chain joins TRBV19 and TRBJ2-5; 9 positions match TRBD2. J was trimmed by 1 base and V by 2 bases; bases with no gene match: 2. This CDR3 comprises 15 residues. In germline, CDR1 is LNHDA, CDR2 SQIVND (reference sequence). DNA of the CDR3: TGTGCCAGTAGTATAAGCGGGGGGACCCAAGAGACCCAGTACTTC. Amino acids: CASSISGGTQETQYF.

This clone appeared a few times. The V and J genes are TRBV18 and TRBJ2-7, with D possibly matching TRBD2 (7 bases). The CDR3 is made up of 15 amino acids. Trimming left V 2 bases short and J 2 bases short, with 13 bases between. From germline, CDR1 is KGHSH and CDR2 LQKENI. The CDR3 DNA follows: TGTGCCAGCTCACCAGCGGCGGGGGCCCCCTACGAGCAGTACTTC. Translation gives CASSPAAGAPYEQYF.

This chain links TRBV19 with TRBJ2-7; D is ambiguous. Trimming removed 3 bases from V and 2 bases from J, with 8 bases in between. The CDR3 extends over 13 amino acids. Per the germline V gene, CDR1 is LNHDA and CDR2 is SQIVND (reference sequence). The CDR3 coding sequence is TGTGCCAGTAGTATGGGTCGGGCCTACGAGCAGTACTTC. It specifies CASSMGRAYEQYF.

The V call is TRBV21-1, the J call TRBJ1-6; the table's D call, TRBD1, was not checked against the DNA. TRBV21-1 is annotated as a pseudogene. This CDR3 has 16 residues. The CDR3 sequence is CASSNERRDSNSPLHF. CDR3 in DNA: TGTGCCAGCAGCAACGAGCGGCGGGACAGTAATTCACCCCTCCACTTT.

V usage is TRBV5-1 and J usage is TRBJ2-2; maybe TRBD1 (6 bases). This CDR3 has 15 amino acids. Looked up from germline, CDR1 is SGHRS and CDR2 is YFSETQ. V lost 7 bases and J 2 bases, leaving 15 bases between the germline ends. DNA for the CDR3: TGCGCCAGCGCACCCAGGGGCCCCAACACCGGGGAGCTGTTTTTT. This sequence encodes CASAPRGPNTGELFF.

The V call is TRBV19, the J call TRBJ1-3; unclear D gene. This CDR3 region has 12 residues. Germline CDR1 is LNHDA and CDR2 is SQIVND (reference sequence). Trimming shortened V by 8 bases and J by 2 bases, and 7 bases separated the two germline ends. The CDR3 is CASSFPGNTIYF. In nucleotides, the CDR3 is TGTGCCAGTTCCTTCCCTGGAAACACCATATATTTT.

The rearrangement joins TRBV19 to TRBJ1-6; D call uncertain. The CDR3 runs to 14 residues. The V end lost 5 bases, the J end lost 8 bases, and 13 bases lay between the germline ends. Germline V gene sequence: CDR1 LNHDA, CDR2 SQIVND (reference sequence). This chain's CDR3 is CASSPRNRDSPLHF. The CDR3 DNA follows: TGTGCCAGTAGTCCCCGCAACAGAGATTCACCCCTCCACTTT.